The T cell receptor (beta chain) under discussion was sequenced for a study of CD8 T cells in Susac syndrome. A word on this clonotype: Its ends do not fully match the called genes, so a read error is possible.

Random-hexamer reverse transcription was applied to about 0.5 to 1 ug RNA. Via MiXCR, TCRdb re-called the immunoSEQ multiplex PCR reads, giving one row per CDR3 protein. Here the sample spans fewer than 150,000 distinct CDR3 sequences, approximately 95% being singletons. Germline-derived CDR1 and CDR2 are SSHAT and FNYEAQ (reference sequence). The CDR3 covers 13 residues. This rearrangement joins TRBV7-7 to TRBJ2-5; D is ambiguous. Sequencing was done on a sample of CD8+ T cells from PBMCs. The clonotype comes from a human donor with Susac syndrome. CDR3 DNA: TGTGCTAGCAGCCCCCCCTCCGAAGAGACCCAGTACTTC. It yields the protein CASSPPSEETQYF. The complete variable domain, with remaining parts taken from reference TRBV7-7 and TRBJ2-5, reads GAGVSQSPRYKVTKRGQDVTLRCDPISSHATLYWYQQALGQGPEFLTYFNYEAQPDKSGLPSDRFSAERPEGSISTLTIQRTEQRDSAMYRCASSPPSEETQYFGPGTRLLVL.